A selection of T cell receptor beta chains follows, all from one sample in a study of CD4 T cells in relation to SARS-CoV-2 and coronaviruses. Produced via immunoSEQ multiplex PCR; TCRdb's table is partial and in-frame only. The sample yields 30,000 to 45,000 clones, roughly 90% seen once. Sequencing was performed on memory CD4+ T cells from PBMCs. These receptors were taken from an adult with COVID-19. Each CDR3 is given with its conserved first and last residue. A D gene is named only where the DNA matches it firmly. Where a row states a size, it is once, few, many or the class of an expanded clone; other rows omit it.

V	size	J	D	CDR3	DNA
TRBV11-3	-	TRBJ2-3	TRBD1	CASNDRATDTQYF	TGTGCCAGCAACGACAGGGCTACAGATACGCAGTATTTT
TRBV6-5	-	TRBJ2-5	-	CASSRGAQETQYF	TGTGCCAGTTCCCGGGGGGCTCAAGAGACCCAGTACTTC
TRBV2	-	TRBJ2-5	TRBD2	CASTPGGLGETQYF	TGTGCCAGCACCCCGGGCGGACTAGGAGAGACCCAGTACTTC
TRBV5-5	-	TRBJ2-5	TRBD2	CASSLPTSGAETQYF	TGTGCCAGCAGCTTGCCGACTAGCGGGGCAGAGACCCAGTACTTC
TRBV7-2	-	TRBJ2-3	-	CASSSGRFADTQYF	TGTGCCAGCAGCTCTGGACGTTTCGCAGATACGCAGTATTTT
TRBV15	-	TRBJ1-1	-	CATSRVGGLITEAFF	TGTGCCACCAGCAGAGTGGGGGGATTGATCACTGAAGCTTTCTTT
TRBV7-8	-	TRBJ2-5	-	CASSLQGLGETQYF	TGTGCCAGCAGCTTACAGGGATTGGGAGAGACCCAGTACTTC
TRBV4-1	few	TRBJ1-4	-	CASSQGRQGEKLFF	TGCGCCAGCAGCCAAGGACGCCAAGGGGAAAAACTGTTTTTT
TRBV11-1	once	TRBJ2-5	TRBD1	CASSSRTGEGGTQYF	TGTGCCAGCAGCTCGCGGACAGGGGAAGGCGGGACCCAGTACTTC
TRBV6-5	once	TRBJ2-5	-	CASRVQETQYF	TGTGCCAGCAGGGTTCAAGAGACCCAGTACTTC
TRBV5-1	-	TRBJ1-5	TRBD1	CASSDGTGSNQPQHF	TGCGCCAGCAGCGACGGGACAGGGAGCAATCAGCCCCAGCATTTT
TRBV4-1	-	TRBJ1-1	TRBD1	CASSQTGTATEAFF	TGCGCCAGCAGCCAGACCGGGACAGCCACTGAAGCTTTCTTT
TRBV6-5	-	TRBJ1-2	-	CASSLDGDYGYTF	TGTGCCAGCAGTCTAGACGGGGATTATGGCTACACCTTC
TRBV6-5	-	TRBJ1-5	-	CASTPPGGQPQHF	TGTGCCAGCACCCCCCCCGGGGGACAGCCCCAGCATTTT
TRBV2	-	TRBJ1-1	-	CASREGWVTEAFF	TGTGCCAGCAGGGAGGGGTGGGTCACTGAAGCTTTCTTT
TRBV4-2	once	TRBJ2-2	TRBD2	CASSQVPGGANTGELFF	TGTGCCAGCAGCCAAGTTCCGGGGGGGGCGAACACCGGGGAGCTGTTTTTT
TRBV4-3	-	TRBJ2-2	-	CASSKVGVTGELFF	TGCGCCAGCAGCAAAGTCGGGGTTACCGGGGAGCTGTTTTTT
TRBV28	-	TRBJ2-2	-	CASSRPGLTTGELFF	TGTGCCAGCAGTCGCCCGGGACTGACCACCGGGGAGCTGTTTTTT
TRBV9	-	TRBJ2-3	TRBD1	CASSVQGARTDTQYF	TGTGCCAGCAGCGTACAGGGGGCCCGCACAGATACGCAGTATTTT
TRBV5-6	-	TRBJ1-1	-	CASSLVGTEAFF	TGTGCCAGCAGCTTGGTCGGTACTGAAGCTTTCTTT
TRBV5-4	few	TRBJ1-3	-	CASSLPASGNTIYF	TGTGCCAGCAGCTTGCCAGCCTCTGGAAACACCATATATTTT